Listed below are T cell receptor beta chains from one sample, sequenced in a study of early T cells in non-severe SARS-CoV-2 infection. TCRdb recomputed calls from the 5' RACE reads with MiXCR, one row per CDR3 protein. The sample consists of tens of thousands of distinct CDR3 sequences, roughly 5.8% of them appearing once. The sample consisted of whole blood. Every receptor here comes from an adult who was a healthcare worker with PCR-confirmed SARS-CoV-2 infection or an uninfected control (not recorded which). CDR3s include the opening cysteine and the closing phenylalanine or tryptophan. A D gene is named only where the DNA matches it firmly. Clone sizes are given selectively: once, few, many, or a class where the clone is expanded.

>many|NA|TRBV12-3/TRBV12-4|TRBJ1-1
CASSPSTGLGTEAFF
TGTGCCAGCAGTCCATCCACAGGGTTGGGCACTGAAGCTTTCTTT
>few|NA|TRBV11-2|TRBJ1-4
CASSSFSSWDEKLFF
TGTGCCAGCAGCTCTTTTTCGAGTTGGGATGAAAAACTGTTTTTT
>many|NA|TRBV20-1|TRBJ1-4
CSARPGMGEKLFF
TGCAGTGCTAGACCCGGGATGGGTGAAAAACTGTTTTTT
>NA|NA|TRBV4-2|TRBJ2-1
CASTRDGGGSYNEQFF
TGTGCCAGCACACGGGACGGAGGTGGGTCCTACAATGAGCAGTTCTTC
>many|TRBD1|TRBV18|TRBJ1-6
CASSTGQGGSPLHF
TGTGCCAGCTCAACGGGACAGGGGGGCTCACCCCTCCACTTT
>few|TRBD2|TRBV19|TRBJ2-7
CATRRTSGSHEQYF
TGTGCCACCCGAAGGACTAGCGGGAGCCATGAGCAGTACTTC
>few|NA|TRBV7-2|TRBJ1-6
CASSPVRIEALHF
TGTGCCAGCAGCCCCGTGAGGATAGAGGCCCTCCACTTT
>many|TRBD2|TRBV6-5|TRBJ2-5
CASSYSPSGSGAGEETQYF
TGTGCCAGCAGTTACTCGCCTAGCGGGAGCGGGGCGGGTGAAGAGACCCAGTACTTC
>many|NA|TRBV2|TRBJ1-4
CASSSTGLRANEKLFF
TGTGCCAGCAGCTCTACCGGCCTACGAGCTAATGAAAAACTGTTTTTT
>many|NA|TRBV5-1|TRBJ1-1
CASTASLPATEAFF
TGCGCCAGCACCGCTTCTCTCCCAGCTACTGAAGCTTTCTTT
>many|TRBD1|TRBV3-1|TRBJ1-5
CASSKDRALDQPQHF
TGTGCCAGCAGCAAAGACAGGGCACTTGATCAGCCCCAGCATTTT
>many|NA|TRBV3-1|TRBJ2-6
CASSPLGVSGANVLTF
TGTGCCAGCAGCCCGTTGGGCGTCTCTGGGGCCAACGTCCTGACTTTC
>few|TRBD1|TRBV12-3/TRBV12-4|TRBJ1-4
CASGLMTGLFIEKLFF
TGTGCCAGCGGGTTGATGACAGGGCTCTTTATTGAAAAACTGTTTTTT
>NA|TRBD1|TRBV6-6|TRBJ2-1
CASSYQKTGARYNEQFF
TGTGCCAGCAGTTACCAGAAAACAGGGGCTCGTTACAATGAGCAGTTCTTC
>many|NA|TRBV28|TRBJ1-6
CASNDSYFNSPLHF
TGTGCCAGCAACGACAGCTACTTTAATTCACCCCTCCACTTT
>many|TRBD2|TRBV6-1|TRBJ2-1
CASSEETSGRFGEQFF
TGTGCCAGCAGTGAAGAGACTAGCGGGAGATTTGGTGAGCAGTTCTTC
>many|NA|TRBV6-5|TRBJ2-6
CASSYLTISGANVLTF
TGTGCCAGCAGTTACTTAACGATCTCTGGGGCCAACGTCCTGACTTTC
>many|NA|TRBV7-2|TRBJ1-1
CASSLGVVEGTEAFF
TGTGCCAGCAGCCTGGGCGTGGTTGAGGGGACTGAAGCTTTCTTT
>many|NA|TRBV19|TRBJ1-1
CASSTPSMNTEAFF
TGTGCCAGTAGCACACCATCTATGAACACTGAAGCTTTCTTT
>many|NA|TRBV7-8|TRBJ2-7
CASSLADSFQYF
TGTGCCAGCAGCTTAGCCGATTCTTTTCAGTACTTC
>many|NA|TRBV4-2|TRBJ1-1
CASSQGAKGRMNTEAFF
TGTGCCAGCAGCCAAGGAGCAAAGGGACGGATGAACACTGAAGCTTTCTTT
>many|TRBD2|TRBV5-1|TRBJ2-7
CASTPRRLAGSHEQYF
TGCGCCAGCACCCCCCGACGCCTAGCGGGGAGCCACGAGCAGTACTTC
>NA|NA|TRBV20-1|TRBJ2-3
CSAYRPGDTQYF
TGCAGTGCTTACAGACCAGGGGATACGCAGTATTTT
>NA|NA|TRBV5-1|TRBJ2-7
CASSPSNLDGRYEQYF
TGCGCCAGCAGCCCCTCCAACCTGGACGGAAGATACGAGCAGTACTTC
>many|TRBD2|TRBV3-1|TRBJ2-3
CASSSTSGTSTDTQYF
TGTGCCAGCAGCTCGACTAGCGGAACTAGCACAGATACGCAGTATTTT
>few|NA|TRBV7-2|TRBJ2-1
CASSYVRDYNEQFF
TGTGCCAGCAGTTATGTTAGGGACTACAATGAGCAGTTCTTC
>many|NA|TRBV24-1|TRBJ2-2
CATSESLDSNTGELFF
TGTGCCACCAGTGAATCCCTCGACTCTAACACCGGGGAGCTGTTTTTT
>NA|NA|TRBV30|TRBJ1-1
CAWRPGTLNTEAFF
TGTGCCTGGAGGCCCGGGACACTGAACACTGAAGCTTTCTTT
>many|TRBD2|TRBV19|TRBJ2-1
CATTSGRVGNEQFF
TGTGCCACGACTAGCGGGAGGGTAGGCAATGAGCAGTTCTTC
>NA|NA|TRBV20-1|TRBJ2-7
CSALSLRNTYEQYF
TGCAGTGCCCTCTCACTACGGAATACCTACGAGCAGTACTTC
>NA|NA|TRBV10-2|TRBJ1-2
CASMKDSYGYTF
TGCGCCAGCATGAAGGACAGCTATGGCTACACCTTC
>few|NA|TRBV11-2|TRBJ2-3
CATSGLGSTDTQYF
TGTGCCACCAGTGGACTGGGATCCACAGATACGCAGTATTTT
>few|NA|TRBV28|TRBJ1-2
CASSPGTRAIYGYTF
TGTGCCAGCAGTCCCGGGACCCGGGCGATATATGGCTACACCTTC
>NA|NA|TRBV6-5|TRBJ2-3
CATSFGDTQYF
TGTGCCACCTCCTTTGGGGATACGCAGTATTTT
>few|TRBD1|TRBV28|TRBJ2-7
CASKRTGQGDEQYF
TGTGCCAGCAAGAGGACGGGACAGGGCGACGAGCAGTACTTC
>many|NA|TRBV7-3|TRBJ2-2
CASSPSGDGAKFF
TGTGCCAGCAGCCCTTCGGGAGACGGAGCGAAGTTTTTT
>many|TRBD2|TRBV18|TRBJ2-7
CASSPSSGTSLSYEQYF
TGTGCCAGCTCACCATCCTCGGGGACTAGCCTTTCCTACGAGCAGTACTTC
>many|NA|TRBV30|TRBJ1-1
CAWNRGSTEAFF
TGTGCCTGGAATCGGGGGAGTACTGAAGCTTTCTTT
>few|TRBD1|TRBV18|TRBJ2-3
CASSSTGGPDTQYF
TGTGCCAGCTCATCGACAGGGGGCCCAGATACGCAGTATTTT
>few|TRBD1|TRBV5-1|TRBJ2-7
CASSLATGASAREQYF
TGCGCCAGCAGCTTGGCCACAGGGGCCTCCGCCCGCGAGCAGTACTTC
>few|TRBD2|TRBV4-2|TRBJ2-3
CASSQEPRGRTAKAQYF
TGTGCCAGCAGCCAAGAGCCACGCGGGAGGACTGCGAAGGCGCAGTATTTT
>NA|NA|TRBV12-5|TRBJ2-1
CASAPPARGYNEQFF
TGTGCTAGTGCCCCACCGGCCCGCGGGTACAATGAGCAGTTCTTC
>many|TRBD2|TRBV5-4|TRBJ2-1
CASSLAASGGYNEQFF
TGTGCCAGCAGCTTGGCCGCTAGCGGGGGCTACAATGAGCAGTTCTTC
>NA|NA|TRBV18|TRBJ2-7
CASSKGTNGAEQYF
TGTGCCAGCTCAAAGGGGACGAACGGGGCGGAGCAGTACTTC
>many|NA|TRBV2|TRBJ1-1
CASRGTYTEAFF
TGTGCCAGCAGGGGGACATACACTGAAGCTTTCTTT
>many|NA|TRBV12-3/TRBV12-4|TRBJ2-2
CASLRSTNTGELFF
TGTGCCAGCCTGAGGTCTACAAACACCGGGGAGCTGTTTTTT
>NA|TRBD1|TRBV9|TRBJ1-1
CASSAQPGTGYTEAFF
TGTGCCAGCAGCGCCCAGCCTGGGACAGGGTACACTGAAGCTTTCTTT
>few|TRBD1|TRBV7-9|TRBJ1-5
CASSLGTGHQPQHF
TGTGCCAGCAGCCTAGGGACAGGGCATCAGCCCCAGCATTTT
>NA|NA|TRBV19|TRBJ2-1
CASSISSGWGNEQFF
TGTGCCAGTAGTATATCGAGCGGGTGGGGCAATGAGCAGTTCTTC
>medium-sized|NA|TRBV29-1|TRBJ1-4
CSVELEGSNEKLFF
TGCAGCGTTGAATTGGAGGGGTCTAATGAAAAACTGTTTTTT
>many|NA|TRBV18|TRBJ1-2
CASSPPQARGYTF
TGTGCCAGCTCACCACCTCAGGCCCGTGGCTACACCTTC
>many|NA|TRBV28|TRBJ2-7
CASSRSRYEQYF
TGTGCCAGCAGCCGGAGCCGGTACGAGCAGTACTTC
>many|NA|TRBV5-1|TRBJ1-3
CASSREALSRSTGNTIYF
TGCGCCAGCAGTCGTGAAGCCCTCTCCCGATCGACGGGAAACACCATATATTTT
>many|NA|TRBV9|TRBJ2-1
CASSPDGAEYNEQFF
TGTGCCAGCAGCCCGGATGGAGCGGAGTACAATGAGCAGTTCTTC
>few|TRBD2|TRBV20-1|TRBJ2-1
CSAGTSGRGSYNEQFF
TGCAGTGCTGGGACTAGCGGGAGGGGGTCCTACAATGAGCAGTTCTTC
>few|TRBD2|TRBV10-3|TRBJ2-1
CAISPRTSGSRSEQFF
TGTGCCATCAGCCCTAGGACTAGCGGGAGTCGGAGTGAGCAGTTCTTC
>many|TRBD1|TRBV20-1|TRBJ2-7
CSARRTGAYEQYF
TGCAGTGCTAGGAGGACAGGGGCATACGAGCAGTACTTC
>many|NA|TRBV18|TRBJ2-7
CATAIRSGEEQYF
TGTGCCACTGCTATTCGTAGCGGAGAGGAGCAGTACTTC